Listed here are 14 T cell receptor beta chains from one sample, sequenced in a study of T-cell reconstitution after alpha-beta-depleted transplantation in children. Molecular barcoding with unique molecular identifiers was used for the TCRbeta library. TCRdb used MiXCR to reprocess the PCR reads, holding one entry per CDR3 protein. The sample carries 350,000 to 450,000 distinct CDR3 sequences, roughly 15% recorded once. Sequencing was performed on PBMCs, taken from the stem cell graft. These receptors all stem from a human donor who donated a stem cell graft to a child with Fanconi anemia.

This clonotype was seen ten or more times. The chain links TRBV7-6 to TRBJ2-3; TRBD2 aligns across 7 bases. The germline V gene encodes CDR1 SGHVS and CDR2 FNYEAQ. There are 13 residues in the CDR3. DNA for the CDR3: TGTGCTTCGAGGCTAGCGGGCACAGATACGCAGTATTTT. It translates to CASRLAGTDTQYF.

The chain carries TRBV2 and TRBJ1-6; 8 bases line up with TRBD1. This CDR3 has 15 residues. CDR1 is SNHLY and CDR2 is FYNNEI in the germline V gene. V shed 7 bases, J shed 5 bases, and the junction held 7 bases outside the gene matches. The DNA for the CDR3 is TGTGCCAGCACCTCGACAGGGGAGGATAATTCACCCCTCCACTTT. Protein: CASTSTGEDNSPLHF. Variable domain in full (rest from reference TRBV2 and TRBJ1-6): EPEVTQTPSHQVTQMGQEVILRCVPISNHLYFYWYRQILGQKVEFLVSFYNNEISEKSEIFDDQFSVERPDGSNFTLKIRSTKLEDSAMYFCASTSTGEDNSPLHFGNGTRLTVT.

This clonotype was found a few times. The chain joins TRBV11-2 to TRBJ2-5; D possibly corresponds to TRBD1 (5 bases). The germline V gene encodes CDR1 SGHAT and CDR2 FQNNGV. The CDR3 has 15 amino acids. V was pared by 1 base and J by 2 bases, with 11 bases between. The CDR3 region has the DNA TGTGCCAGCAGCTTAGGAAGACAGACACAAGAGACCCAGTACTTC. It is translated as CASSLGRQTQETQYF.

A note on this clonotype: It may be a read error: a sequence one base away is much more abundant. The J gene is TRBJ2-1, the V gene TRBV20-1; unclear D gene. CDR3 length: 13 amino acids. CDR1 is DFQATT and CDR2 is SNEGSKA in the germline V gene (reference sequence). CDR3 sequence reads: CSATGYSYNGQFF. DNA of the CDR3: TGCAGTGCTACAGGCTACTCCTACAATGGGCAGTTCTTC.

This chain joins TRBV4-3 and TRBJ1-6, with a possible D match to TRBD1 (6 bases). CDR3 length: 15 residues. Deletions cut 0 bases from V and 7 bases from J, with 10 bases between. Germline V CDR1 and CDR2: LGHNA, YSLEER. The chain's CDR3 is CASSQEDRKNSPLHF. CDR3 DNA: TGCGCCAGCAGCCAAGAGGACAGAAAGAATTCACCCCTCCACTTT.

This clonotype was recorded many times. The V gene is TRBV5-1, the J gene TRBJ1-1; D ambiguous. Germline loops: CDR1 SGHRS, CDR2 YFSETQ. V lost 7 bases to trimming and J lost 1 base, with 17 bases between them. The CDR3 totals 15 residues. Written as DNA, the CDR3 is TGCGCCAGCGCCGGTATAGGGATCGGGAACACTGAAGCTTTCTTT. This sequence encodes CASAGIGIGNTEAFF.

This clonotype has only one observation. The chain recombines TRBV7-6 with TRBJ1-1; no definite D call. Germline loops: CDR1 SGHVS, CDR2 FNYEAQ. There are 17 residues in the CDR3. With 0 bases removed from V and 0 bases from J, the gap between germline ends came to 14 bases. CDR3 amino acids: CASSLALREGLNTEAFF. CDR3 sequence (DNA): TGTGCCAGCAGCTTAGCCCTAAGGGAGGGATTGAACACTGAAGCTTTCTTT.

This clonotype was seen a few times. The V call is TRBV3-1, the J call TRBJ2-2; tentative D call: TRBD1 (6 bases). The length of the CDR3 is 15 residues. From germline, CDR1 is LGHDT and CDR2 YNNKEL (reference sequence). V lost 2 bases and J 7 bases, leaving 14 bases between the germline ends. The CDR3 loop reads CASSQQEGVDGELFF. In nucleotides, the CDR3 is TGTGCCAGCAGCCAACAAGAGGGGGTGGACGGGGAGCTGTTTTTT. The full variable domain, rest sourced from reference TRBV3-1 and TRBJ2-2, is DTAVSQTPKYLVTQMGNDKSIKCEQNLGHDTMYWYKQDSKKFLKIMFSYNNKELIINETVPNRFSPKSPDKAHLNLHINSLELGDSAVYFCASSQQEGVDGELFFGEGSRLTVL.

This clonotype was counted between two and nine times. This sequence joins TRBV6-6 and TRBJ1-2; D ambiguous. Between the trimmed V and J ends, which lost 6 bases and 5 bases, there was a span of 13 bases. Per germline, CDR1 MNHNY and CDR2 SVGAGI (reference sequence). CDR3 length: 13 amino acids. DNA for the CDR3: TGTGCCAGCAGCCAGTCCCCCCGATATGGCTACACCTTC. As protein: CASSQSPRYGYTF.

This clonotype occurred many times. The chain carries TRBV20-1 and TRBJ1-2; 10 bases are a match to TRBD1. The CDR3 spans 13 residues. Trimming at V came to 6 bases and at J to 7 bases, leaving 8 bases not matched to a gene. Germline V gene lookup returns CDR1 DFQATT and CDR2 SNEGSKA (reference sequence). The CDR3 sequence is CSARGGTGVGYTF. DNA of the CDR3: TGCAGTGCCAGGGGAGGGACAGGGGTTGGCTACACCTTC.

This clonotype was seen a handful of times. V usage is TRBV6-5 and J usage is TRBJ1-1; 7 positions match TRBD1. Looked up from germline, CDR1 is MNHEY and CDR2 is SVGAGI. After removal of 5 bases from V and 3 bases from J, the junction contained 9 bases not matched to a gene. The CDR3 is made up of 15 amino acids. The chain's CDR3 is CASSRGRGLDTEAFF. The DNA of the CDR3 is TGTGCCAGCAGTAGGGGTAGGGGGCTTGACACTGAAGCTTTCTTT.

V and J are TRBV20-1 and TRBJ2-3; D call uncertain. Germline CDR1 and CDR2: DFQATT and SNEGSKA (reference sequence). The CDR3 spans 14 residues. Trimming stripped 4 bases from V and 0 bases from J, with 11 bases between. CDR3 loop: CSAIFRLSTDTQYF. CDR3 in DNA: TGCAGTGCTATTTTCCGGTTAAGCACAGATACGCAGTATTTT.

This clonotype appeared a few times. The chain employs TRBV13 and TRBJ2-3, with 7 bases lining up with TRBD2. This CDR3 is 13 amino acids long. Trimming at V came to 8 bases and at J to 7 bases, leaving 9 bases not matched to a gene. The germline CDR1 and CDR2 sequences are PRHDT and FYEKMQ (reference sequence). The CDR3 loop is CASVLAVKNTQYF. The CDR3 nucleotides are TGTGCCAGCGTGCTAGCGGTGAAAAATACGCAGTATTTT.

This clonotype occurred a few times. An end of the junction does not agree with germline; a read error may underlie this. The V call is TRBV6-5, the J call TRBJ1-1; unclear D gene. CDR3 size: 13 residues. The germline V gene encodes CDR1 MNHEY and CDR2 SVGAGI. CDR3 protein: CASSYGVKTEAFF. CDR3 nucleotides: TGTGCCAGCAGTTACGGGGTGAAAACTGAAGCTTTCTTT.